This entry describes one TCR beta chain. The data were taken from a study of blood T cell repertoires in COVID-19. Across the whole study: The cDNA or gDNA used as material had been derived from T cells, B-cell-depleted T cells, or PBMCs.

How the authors handled the data: Reference gene primers were amplified, and this amplification served to estimate nucleated cell counts. Sequenced by immunoSEQ multiplex PCR; TCRdb stores in-frame clones only, minus some. That table furnishes V, J and clone size, whereas the DNA furnished D and trimming. The sample includes 250,000 or so clones, more than 75% of them seen just once. This CDR3 is built from 16 residues. The germline V gene encodes CDR1 MDHEN and CDR2 SYDVKM. V gave up 4 bases and J gave up 0 bases; unmatched junction bases: 4. The sequence derives from a man in his forties with active or convalescent COVID-19. The source material was peripheral blood. The chain has TRBV28 and TRBJ2-3; 10 bases agree with TRBD2. The CDR3 nucleotides read TGTGCCAGCAGTTCGGGACTAGCGAGCAGCACAGATACGCAGTATTTT. It encodes CASSSGLASSTDTQYF.